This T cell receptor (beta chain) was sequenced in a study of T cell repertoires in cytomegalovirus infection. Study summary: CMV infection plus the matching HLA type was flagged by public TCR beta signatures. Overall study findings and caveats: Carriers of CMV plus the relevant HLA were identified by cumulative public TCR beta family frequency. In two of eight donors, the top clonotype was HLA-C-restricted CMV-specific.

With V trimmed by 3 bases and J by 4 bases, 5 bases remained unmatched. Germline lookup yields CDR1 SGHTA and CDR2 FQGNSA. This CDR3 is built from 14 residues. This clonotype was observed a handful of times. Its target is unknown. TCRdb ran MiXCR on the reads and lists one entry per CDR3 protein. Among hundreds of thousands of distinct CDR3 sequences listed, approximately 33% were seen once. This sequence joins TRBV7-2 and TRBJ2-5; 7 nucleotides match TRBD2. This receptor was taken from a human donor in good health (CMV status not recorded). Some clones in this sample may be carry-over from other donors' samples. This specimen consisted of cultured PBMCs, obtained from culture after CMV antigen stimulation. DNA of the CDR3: TGTGCCAGCAGCTTGACTAGCTGGGGAGAGACCCAGTACTTC. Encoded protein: CASSLTSWGETQYF.